The 9 T cell receptor beta chains in this list originate from one sample, sequenced in a study of T-cell reconstitution after alpha-beta-depleted transplantation in children. Their recognized antigens are unknown. Construction of the TCRbeta library involved unique molecular identifiers. MiXCR was run by TCRdb on the PCR reads, yielding one entry per CDR3 protein. This sample yields hundreds of thousands of distinct CDR3 sequences, of which approximately 7.3% are seen a single time; approximately 9.1% belongs to the top ten. Findings of the study overall: T-cell counts and diversity were attributed mostly to newly produced T cells one year after transplant.

Sequencing used peripheral blood, obtained 360 days after TCRalphabeta/CD19-depleted stem cell transplant. The receptors originated from a female patient aged 2-10 years who had a stem cell transplant for Fanconi anemia, so the T cells may come from the graft donor.

The chain employs TRBV2 and TRBJ2-7, with 9 bases matching TRBD1. This CDR3 is 15 amino acids long. The V gene end was trimmed by 9 bases and the J gene end by 5 bases; junction bases not matched to a gene: 14. Germline-derived CDR1 and CDR2 are SNHLY and FYNNEI. CDR3 bases: TGTGCCAGTGTGTTCCGGGACAGGGAAGCCCACGAGCAGTACTTC. It translates to CASVFRDREAHEQYF. Based on the CDR3 plus reference TRBV2 and TRBJ2-7, the full variable domain is EPEVTQTPSHQVTQMGQEVILRCVPISNHLYFYWYRQILGQKVEFLVSFYNNEISEKSEIFDDQFSVERPDGSNFTLKIRSTKLEDSAMYFCASVFRDREAHEQYFGPGTRLTVT.

This clonotype came up many times. In DNA form, the CDR3 reads TGTGCCAGCAGTTACGGGAAAAAAGCTTTCTTT. It specifies CASSYGKKAFF. This rearrangement joins TRBV6-5 to TRBJ1-1; D not resolved. The CDR3 has 11 amino acids. The germline CDR1 and CDR2 sequences are MNHEY and SVGAGI. V gave up 2 bases and J gave up 9 bases, with 7 bases separating them.

This clonotype has a count of ten or more. The chain uses TRBV7-2 and TRBJ2-2, with D possibly TRBD2 on 5 matching bases. CDR3 length: 14 residues. Between the trimmed V and J ends, which lost 7 bases and 3 bases, there was a span of 12 bases. CDR1 and CDR2 from the germline V gene are SGHTA and FQGNSA. This CDR3 reads CASTFSVYTGELFF. CDR3 coding DNA: TGTGCCAGCACCTTTAGCGTATACACCGGGGAGCTGTTTTTT.

This clonotype was seen many times. This chain links TRBV28 with TRBJ2-1; no clear D. The germline gives CDR1 MDHEN, CDR2 SYDVKM. Trimming removed 2 bases at V and 9 bases at J, with 17 bases between. This CDR3 comprises 15 residues. The CDR3 sequence: CASSLIGSSLSEQFF. In nucleotides, the CDR3 is TGTGCCAGCAGTTTAATCGGGTCTTCCCTTAGTGAGCAGTTCTTC.

This clonotype was recorded many times. The rearrangement uses TRBV29-1 and TRBJ2-3; weak D call: TRBD1 (5 bases). V dropped 5 bases and J dropped 0 bases, with 12 bases sitting between them. CDR1 and CDR2 (germline): SQVTM, ANQGSEA. The CDR3 consists of 14 residues. Here the CDR3 reads CSVTDSSSTDTQYF. CDR3 in DNA: TGCAGCGTTACCGACAGCTCTAGCACAGATACGCAGTATTTT.

This clonotype was detected many times. The chain has TRBV29-1 and TRBJ2-1; D ambiguous. The CDR3 contains 14 residues. CDR1 and CDR2 (germline): SQVTM, ANQGSEA. Trimming shortened V by 4 bases and J by 0 bases, and 10 bases separated the two germline ends. In DNA form, the CDR3 reads TGCAGCGTTGTAGCAGCCAGCTCCTACAATGAGCAGTTCTTC. Translated, it gives CSVVAASSYNEQFF.

This clonotype was seen many times. The chain joins TRBV5-1 to TRBJ1-4; D gene unclear. This CDR3 comprises 11 residues. Trimming shortened V by 0 bases and J by 10 bases, and 4 bases separated the two germline ends. CDR1 is SGHRS, CDR2 YFSETQ, per germline. CDR3 bases: TGCGCCAGCAGCTTGGGGGGAAAACTGTTTTTT. Its translation is CASSLGGKLFF.

This clonotype appeared a few times. The chain uses TRBV3-1 and TRBJ1-3, with D hard to call. V lost 6 bases and J lost 3, with 12 bases in between. This CDR3 is built from 14 residues. Germline lookup yields CDR1 LGHDT and CDR2 YNNKEL (reference sequence). In DNA, the CDR3 is TGTGCCAGCAGTCCCCTGCTACTTGGAAACACCATATATTTT. Amino acid sequence: CASSPLLLGNTIYF.

J is TRBJ2-7 and V is TRBV27; TRBD2 matches 12 bases. V lost 6 bases and J lost 1; bases outside the gene matches: 7. Per the germline V gene, CDR1 is MNHEY and CDR2 is SMNVEV (reference sequence). The CDR3 spans 16 residues. The CDR3 reads CASRQGLAGLSYEQYF. The CDR3 nucleotides are TGTGCCAGCAGACAGGGACTAGCGGGTCTTTCCTACGAGCAGTACTTC.